This is a list of T cell receptor beta chains from one sample in a study of T cell changes during pregnancy in multiple sclerosis. The method was immunoSEQ multiplex PCR; TCRdb's version includes in-frame clones alone and lacks a portion of them. The sample has 40,000 or so clones; around 90% are singletons. Sequencing was performed on CD8+ T cells from peripheral blood mononuclear cells, taken in the first trimester of pregnancy. The source of these receptors is a female donor with multiple sclerosis, enrolled in a pregnancy study. Each CDR3 is given with its conserved first and last residue. D genes are given only for firm matches. Rows may omit the clone size; those that give it use once, few, many or a size class.

D gene: .; J gene: TRBJ2-5; V gene: TRBV9; clone size: .; CDR3 protein: CASSVATWAGEETQYF; CDR3 DNA: TGTGCCAGCAGCGTAGCTACTTGGGCAGGGGAAGAGACCCAGTACTTC
D gene: .; J gene: TRBJ1-1; V gene: TRBV5-6; clone size: .; CDR3 protein: CASSTGGHTEAFF; CDR3 DNA: TGTGCCAGCAGTACTGGTGGGCACACTGAAGCTTTCTTT
D gene: TRBD1; J gene: TRBJ1-1; V gene: TRBV4-1; clone size: .; CDR3 protein: CASSQAVGQGPEAFF; CDR3 DNA: TGCGCCAGCAGCCAGGCGGTTGGACAGGGACCTGAAGCTTTCTTT
D gene: TRBD1; J gene: TRBJ1-5; V gene: TRBV15; clone size: .; CDR3 protein: CATSRDRQGTKPQHF; CDR3 DNA: TGTGCCACCAGCAGAGACCGACAGGGGACGAAGCCCCAGCATTTT
D gene: .; J gene: TRBJ1-5; V gene: TRBV9; clone size: .; CDR3 protein: CASSPGQGGPQHF; CDR3 DNA: TGTGCCAGCAGCCCCGGCCAGGGCGGGCCCCAGCATTTT
D gene: .; J gene: TRBJ2-3; V gene: TRBV7-3; clone size: once; CDR3 protein: CASSLTGHSTDTQYF; CDR3 DNA: TGTGCCAGCAGCTTAACTGGCCATAGCACAGATACGCAGTATTTT
D gene: TRBD1; J gene: TRBJ1-2; V gene: TRBV13; clone size: once; CDR3 protein: CASSYGRGRDGYTF; CDR3 DNA: TGTGCCAGCAGCTACGGCAGGGGGCGGGATGGCTACACCTTC
D gene: .; J gene: TRBJ2-3; V gene: TRBV10-3; clone size: .; CDR3 protein: CAITAGTTDTQYF; CDR3 DNA: TGTGCCATCACGGCGGGGACCACAGATACGCAGTATTTT
D gene: TRBD1; J gene: TRBJ2-3; V gene: TRBV5-1; clone size: .; CDR3 protein: CASSIGTGADTQYF; CDR3 DNA: TGCGCCAGCAGCATAGGGACAGGTGCAGATACGCAGTATTTT
D gene: TRBD2; J gene: TRBJ2-2; V gene: TRBV7-3; clone size: .; CDR3 protein: CASSPSGGGAGELFF; CDR3 DNA: TGTGCCAGCAGCCCTAGCGGGGGTGGGGCCGGGGAGCTGTTTTTT
D gene: .; J gene: TRBJ2-7; V gene: TRBV5-8; clone size: .; CDR3 protein: CASSATRVVYEQYF; CDR3 DNA: TGTGCCAGCAGCGCGACCAGGGTGGTATACGAGCAGTACTTC
D gene: .; J gene: TRBJ2-2; V gene: TRBV5-8; clone size: .; CDR3 protein: CAPRGGIVTGELFF; CDR3 DNA: TGTGCCCCGAGGGGGGGGATCGTCACCGGGGAGCTGTTTTTT
D gene: .; J gene: TRBJ2-5; V gene: TRBV28; clone size: .; CDR3 protein: CASSLLEEETQYF; CDR3 DNA: TGTGCCAGCAGTTTATTAGAAGAAGAGACCCAGTACTTC
D gene: .; J gene: TRBJ2-1; V gene: TRBV19; clone size: once; CDR3 protein: CASSTDSYNEQFF; CDR3 DNA: TGTGCCAGTAGTACCGACAGTTACAATGAGCAGTTCTTC
D gene: TRBD1; J gene: TRBJ1-5; V gene: TRBV7-8; clone size: .; CDR3 protein: CASSLGDSVNQPQHF; CDR3 DNA: TGTGCCAGCAGCTTAGGGGACAGCGTAAATCAGCCCCAGCATTTT
D gene: TRBD2; J gene: TRBJ2-5; V gene: TRBV28; clone size: .; CDR3 protein: CASSPLAGGPRETQYF; CDR3 DNA: TGTGCCAGCAGTCCCCTAGCGGGGGGGCCGAGGGAGACCCAGTACTTC